The 25 T cell receptor beta chains given below trace back to one sample, sequenced in a study of blood T cell repertoires in COVID-19. Here immunoSEQ multiplex PCR was the method, and the copy in TCRdb shows in-frame clones only, minus some. The data contain roughly 250,000 clones, roughly four fifths of them singletons. The sequencing sample was made of peripheral blood. The source of these receptors is a person aged 65-85 years with COVID-19, enrolled during active disease.

The V gene is TRBV7-3, the J gene TRBJ1-6; 9 nucleotides match TRBD1. The CDR3 is made up of 15 amino acids. V trimming: 1 base; J trimming: 5 bases; junction bases outside the gene matches: 0. The V gene's germline CDR1 is SGHTA and CDR2 FQGTGA. In nucleotides, the CDR3 is TGTGCCAGCAGCTTAAGGACAGGGGATAATTCACCCCTCCACTTT. It is translated as CASSLRTGDNSPLHF.

The chain is built from TRBV3-1 (or the pseudogene TRBV3-2) and TRBJ2-7, with TRBD2 matching 10 bases. J gave up 3 bases and V 8 bases, and 10 bases lay outside the gene matches. Germline CDR1 and CDR2: LGHDT and YNNKEL (reference sequence). The CDR3 is 15 residues long. CDR3 loop: CASRASGGFYYEQYF. DNA for the CDR3: TGTGCCAGCCGGGCTAGCGGGGGTTTTTACTACGAGCAGTACTTC.

The rearrangement links TRBV7-2 to TRBJ2-7; the match to TRBD2 covers 7 bases. Germline assignment: CDR1 SGHTA and CDR2 FQGNSA. J gave up 4 bases and V 5 bases, and 8 bases lay outside the gene matches. The CDR3 runs 14 residues. The CDR3 sequence is CASSPGRPLYEQYF. In DNA form, the CDR3 reads TGTGCCAGCAGCCCCGGGAGGCCCCTTTACGAGCAGTACTTC.

This rearrangement joins TRBV28 to TRBJ1-2; D is unclear. The CDR3 length is 13 residues. CDR1 is MDHEN, CDR2 SYDVKM, per germline. The V end lost 6 bases, the J end lost 2 bases, and 10 bases lay between the germline ends. The CDR3 loop is CASRPDKNYGYTF. As DNA, the CDR3 is TGTGCCAGCAGACCTGACAAGAACTATGGCTACACCTTC.

This clone was picked up a small number of times. This sequence joins TRBV28 and TRBJ2-1; D is unclear. The germline gives CDR1 MDHEN, CDR2 SYDVKM. The CDR3 totals 12 residues. Between the trimmed V and J ends, which lost 1 base and 4 bases, there was a span of 2 bases. The CDR3 DNA follows: TGTGCCAGCAGTTTATCGTACAATGAGCAGTTCTTC. Its translation: CASSLSYNEQFF. Combining the CDR3 with reference TRBV28 and TRBJ2-1 gives the whole variable domain DVKVTQSSRYLVKRTGEKVFLECVQDMDHENMFWYRQDPGLGLRLIYFSYDVKMKEKGDIPEGYSVSREKKERFSLILESASTNQTSMYLCASSLSYNEQFFGPGTRLTVL.

The chain has TRBV9 and TRBJ2-7; 10 nucleotides align to TRBD2. The CDR3 spans 15 residues. Germline CDR1 and CDR2: SGDLS and YYNGEE. J gave up 4 bases and V 4 bases, and 8 bases lay outside the gene matches. The CDR3 DNA follows: TGTGCCAGCAGCTTGGGCGGGACTAGCGTGTACGAGCAGTACTTC. As protein: CASSLGGTSVYEQYF.

V is TRBV5-4 and J is TRBJ2-1; 8 bases map to TRBD2. The CDR3 extends over 15 amino acids. Germline CDR1 reads SGHNT; CDR2 reads YYREEE (reference sequence). Unmatched junction bases numbered 7, after V lost 4 bases and J lost 4 bases. This chain's CDR3 is CASSRVTSAYNEQFF. The CDR3 nucleotides read TGTGCCAGCAGCCGAGTGACTAGCGCTTACAATGAGCAGTTCTTC.

The genes are TRBV28 and TRBJ1-2; D not certain. Germline loops: CDR1 MDHEN, CDR2 SYDVKM. This CDR3 has 15 residues. V shed 4 bases and J shed 0 bases, with 12 bases lying between them. The CDR3 spells CASSSIGRSNYGYTF. CDR3 DNA sequence: TGTGCCAGCAGTTCCATTGGGAGATCTAACTATGGCTACACCTTC.

CDR3 residues: CASSLAGGPFNEQFF. Written as DNA, the CDR3 is TGCGCCAGCAGCTTAGCGGGGGGGCCTTTTAATGAGCAGTTCTTC. The chain uses TRBV5-1 and TRBJ2-1, with TRBD2 identical over 10 bases. Per the germline V gene, CDR1 is SGHRS and CDR2 is YFSETQ. The CDR3 covers 15 residues. V gave up 2 bases and J gave up 7 bases; unmatched junction bases: 6.

This chain links TRBV5-1 with TRBJ2-3, with a tentative D call TRBD2 (6 bases). The CDR3 sequence is 13 residues long. V dropped 2 bases and J dropped 4 bases, with 8 bases sitting between them. In germline, CDR1 is SGHRS, CDR2 YFSETQ. The DNA of the CDR3 is TGCGCCAGCAGCTTCGGGACTTCAGATACGCAGTATTTT. This codes for CASSFGTSDTQYF.

The chain couples TRBV24-1 to TRBJ1-5; TRBD1 might be the D (5 bases). The V and J ends lost 12 bases and 0 bases respectively, with 20 bases between them. Germline CDR1 KGHDR, CDR2 SFDVKD. CDR3 length equals 16 residues. CDR3 DNA sequence: TGTGCCGTCCCCCCGGACATGGCTAATAGCAATCAGCCCCAGCATTTT. It codes for CAVPPDMANSNQPQHF.

The V and J genes are TRBV19 and TRBJ1-5; D unclear. The germline CDR1 and CDR2 sequences are LNHDA and SQIVND (reference sequence). V lost 6 bases and J 4 bases, leaving 10 bases between the germline ends. The CDR3 is 13 amino acids. The CDR3 DNA reads TGTGCCAGTAGAAAATCCGGTAATCAGCCCCAGCATTTT. The encoded protein is CASRKSGNQPQHF.

This chain uses TRBV27 with TRBJ1-1; unclear D gene. The CDR3 totals 14 residues. V was pared by 3 bases and J by 1 base, with 9 bases between. Looked up from germline, CDR1 is MNHEY and CDR2 is SMNVEV (reference sequence). The CDR3 loop reads CASSFTSRNTEAFF. CDR3 in DNA: TGTGCCAGCAGTTTTACTAGTCGGAACACTGAAGCTTTCTTT.

The chain carries TRBV14 and TRBJ2-1; maybe TRBD2 (7 bases). This CDR3 region has 18 residues. The V end was cut by 0 bases, the J end by 4 bases, with 19 bases between. CDR1 is SGHDN, CDR2 FVKESK, per germline. The CDR3 sequence: CASSQDGGGATRYNEQFF. The CDR3 DNA reads TGTGCCAGCAGCCAAGATGGAGGGGGGGCGACGAGGTACAATGAGCAGTTCTTC.

The chain carries TRBV6-5 and TRBJ1-4; tentative D call: TRBD1 (6 bases). Trimming stripped 7 bases from V and 8 bases from J, with 14 bases between. Germline lookup yields CDR1 MNHEY and CDR2 SVGAGI. This CDR3 contains 13 residues. The CDR3 protein is CASTYREGEKLFF. CDR3 nucleotide sequence: TGTGCCAGCACCTACAGGGAGGGCGAAAAACTGTTTTTT.

The genes are TRBV7-9 and TRBJ1-5; 7 nucleotides align to TRBD1. The CDR3 is 16 residues long. V dropped 5 bases and J dropped 5; count of bases not matched to a gene: 12. Germline lookup yields CDR1 SEHNR and CDR2 FQNEAQ (reference sequence). CDR3 protein: CASSMRTGVQDQPQHF. The CDR3 DNA is TGTGCCAGCAGCATGCGAACAGGGGTCCAGGATCAGCCCCAGCATTTT.

V and J are TRBV14 and TRBJ1-2; no clear D gene. CDR1 is SGHDN, CDR2 FVKESK, per germline. This CDR3 has 15 amino acids. V lost 0 bases and J 4 bases, leaving 12 bases between the germline ends. The CDR3 is CASSQDIRGSYGYTF. The DNA for the CDR3 is TGTGCCAGCAGCCAAGATATTAGAGGGTCCTATGGCTACACCTTC.

V usage is TRBV5-1 and J usage is TRBJ1-4; D might be TRBD1 (5 bases). Germline assignment: CDR1 SGHRS and CDR2 YFSETQ. V was shortened by 4 bases and J by 5 bases, with 18 bases between the two germline ends. This CDR3 contains 16 residues. In DNA, the CDR3 is TGCGCCAGCAGCGTGGAGGTTCAGGGCCCGAATGAAAAACTGTTTTTT. As protein: CASSVEVQGPNEKLFF.

The chain links TRBV6-6 to TRBJ1-6; the D is unclear. Germline V lookup: CDR1 MNHNY, CDR2 SVGAGI (reference sequence). V lost 5 bases to trimming and J lost 9 bases, with 23 bases between them. The CDR3 totals 17 residues. The CDR3 reads CASSPLPSPDPGSPLHF. Here the CDR3 DNA reads TGTGCCAGCAGTCCCCTCCCGAGTCCCGACCCGGGTTCACCCCTCCACTTT.

J is TRBJ2-5 and V is TRBV27; perhaps TRBD1 as D (5 bases). Deletions cut 2 bases from V and 4 bases from J, with 17 bases between. The V gene's germline CDR1 is MNHEY and CDR2 SMNVEV (reference sequence). CDR3 length equals 16 residues. CDR3: CASSLGAPAPPETQYF. CDR3 DNA sequence: TGTGCCAGCAGTTTAGGGGCGCCGGCCCCACCAGAGACCCAGTACTTC.

V and J are TRBV11-2 and TRBJ2-5; 15 bases agree with TRBD2. J was trimmed by 5 bases and V by 0 bases; bases with no gene match: 13. Germline CDR1 SGHAT, CDR2 FQNNGV. The CDR3 extends over 20 amino acids. The CDR3 protein is CASSLESYGLAGGSRETQYF. CDR3 DNA: TGTGCCAGCAGCTTAGAGAGTTATGGACTAGCGGGAGGGTCCCGGGAGACCCAGTACTTC. Filled out from reference TRBV11-2 and TRBJ2-5, the complete variable domain reads EAGVAQSPRYKIIEKRQSVAFWCNPISGHATLYWYQQILGQGPKLLIQFQNNGVVDDSQLPKDRFSAERLKGVDSTLKIQPAKLEDSAVYLCASSLESYGLAGGSRETQYFGPGTRLLVL.

This chain links TRBV28 with TRBJ1-5; D not resolved. The CDR3 is 15 amino acids. V lost 8 bases and J 1 base, leaving 15 bases between the germline ends. The germline CDR1 and CDR2 sequences are MDHEN and SYDVKM. CDR3 residues: CASGQVRVSNQPQHF. In DNA, the CDR3 is TGTGCCAGCGGGCAGGTACGTGTAAGCAATCAGCCCCAGCATTTT.

The V call is TRBV7-2, the J call TRBJ2-5, with D perhaps TRBD1 (6 bases). Per germline, CDR1 SGHTA and CDR2 FQGNSA. The CDR3 has 18 residues. Deletions cut 3 bases from V and 9 bases from J, with 29 bases between. CDR3 region: CASSFRVQGKSPKVPQYF. The CDR3 DNA is TGTGCCAGCAGCTTTCGGGTACAGGGTAAATCCCCCAAGGTTCCCCAGTACTTC.

The chain links TRBV30 to TRBJ1-6, with 8 bases fitting TRBD1. Germline CDR1 reads GTSNPN; CDR2 reads SVGIG (reference sequence). This CDR3 comprises 17 residues. Trimming at V came to 3 bases and at J to 7 bases, leaving 14 bases not matched to a gene. The CDR3 spells CAWRAGGVVRVNSPLHF. The CDR3 bases are TGTGCCTGGAGGGCAGGGGGCGTTGTTCGGGTCAATTCACCCCTCCACTTT.

This chain joins TRBV6-5 and TRBJ2-1; 12 nucleotides match TRBD2. CDR1 and CDR2 from the germline V gene are MNHEY and SVGAGI. The CDR3 has 15 amino acids. The trim removed 8 bases at V and 5 bases at J, leaving 7 bases unmatched. In DNA form, the CDR3 reads TGTGCCAGCCGATTAGGACTAGCGGGAAACAATGAGCAGTTCTTC. It yields the protein CASRLGLAGNNEQFF.